This TCR beta chain was identified in a study of blood T cell repertoires in COVID-19. Method: immunoSEQ multiplex PCR; TCRdb's copy keeps in-frame clones and lacks some. The table lists around 200,000 clones, roughly nine tenths of them singletons, with about 20% in the top ten. The V and J ends lost 3 bases and 2 bases respectively, with 13 bases between them. The CDR3 is made up of 16 amino acids. CDR1 WNHNN and CDR2 SYGVQD come from the germline V gene (reference sequence). This receptor was identified in a man in his 70s with active or convalescent COVID-19. This chain connects TRBV10-1 to TRBJ2-2; D is perhaps TRBD2 (6 bases). Material: peripheral blood. The CDR3 sequence: CASSDSGTPNTGELFF. The CDR3 DNA is TGCGCCAGCAGTGATTCCGGGACTCCCAACACCGGGGAGCTGTTTTTT.